This T cell receptor beta chain was captured by sequencing in a study of cytomegalovirus exposure and HLA in healthy donors. Study results and caveats: Reports credit the classifier with highly specific, highly sensitive diagnosis of cytomegalovirus status. While the bulk of TCR sequences proved rare, some public TCRs turned up in many donors. In vitro checks showed that a few CMV-associated chains really do target CMV antigens. The study flagged roughly 160 TCR beta chains as cytomegalovirus-associated.

The CDR3 runs to 16 residues. J lost 4 bases, V lost 2 bases, and 11 bases had no gene match. Germline-derived CDR1 and CDR2 are MNHNY and SVGAGI (reference sequence). TCRdb keeps only in-frame clones here, not all; method: immunoSEQ multiplex PCR. The sample contains approximately 300,000 clones, roughly 90% of which appear only once. A remark on this clone: Its cognate antigen is unknown.

This clonotype was sampled from a woman in her twenties or thirties in good health and CMV-seropositive. This chain links TRBV6-6 with TRBJ2-7; 7 bases fit TRBD2. Sequenced material: PBMCs. CDR3 sequence (DNA): TGTGCCAGCAGTTACGTCTCCAGCGGGGTTACGTACGAGCAGTACTTC. As protein: CASSYVSSGVTYEQYF.